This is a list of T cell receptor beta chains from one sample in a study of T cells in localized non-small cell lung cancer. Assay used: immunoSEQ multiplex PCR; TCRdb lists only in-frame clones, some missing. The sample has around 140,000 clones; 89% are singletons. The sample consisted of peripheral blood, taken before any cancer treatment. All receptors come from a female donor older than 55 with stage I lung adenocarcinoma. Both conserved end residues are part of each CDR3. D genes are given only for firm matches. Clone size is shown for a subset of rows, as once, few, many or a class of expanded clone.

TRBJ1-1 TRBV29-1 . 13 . CSVELGPNTEAFF
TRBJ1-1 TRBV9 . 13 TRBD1 CASSAATGTEAFF
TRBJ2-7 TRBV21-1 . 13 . CASSNRNSYEQYF
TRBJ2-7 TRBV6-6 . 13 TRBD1 CASSRDRGITQYF
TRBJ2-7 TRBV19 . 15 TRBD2 CASSLLAGASYEQYF
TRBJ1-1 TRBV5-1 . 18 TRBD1 CASSRGEGQGWGFTEAFF
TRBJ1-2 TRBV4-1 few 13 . CASSRGRVYGYTF
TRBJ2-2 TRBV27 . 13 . CASSLSYTGELFF
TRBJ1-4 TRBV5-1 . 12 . CASRQNNEKLFF
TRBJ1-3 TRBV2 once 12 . CASSESGNTIYF
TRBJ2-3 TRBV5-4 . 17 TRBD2 CASSLGTRGGEQDTQYF
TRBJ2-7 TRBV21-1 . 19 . CASTIAASRAQLSSYEQYF
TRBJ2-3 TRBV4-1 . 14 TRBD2 CASSLGGRVDTQYF
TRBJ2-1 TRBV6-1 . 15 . CASSELTSRYNEQFF
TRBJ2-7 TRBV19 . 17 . CASSIDRHQAYSYEQYF
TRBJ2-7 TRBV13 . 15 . CASSLYGGSSYEQYF
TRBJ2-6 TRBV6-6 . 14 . CASSFSPGANVLTF
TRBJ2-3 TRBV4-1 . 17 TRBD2 CASSPPFLGEGPDTQYF
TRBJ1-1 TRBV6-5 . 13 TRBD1 CASSYGDSTEAFF
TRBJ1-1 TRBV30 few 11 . CAGVERVEAFF
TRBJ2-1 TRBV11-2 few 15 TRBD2 CASSLGGRAWDEQFF
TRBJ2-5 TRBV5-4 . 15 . CASSLARPGQETQYF
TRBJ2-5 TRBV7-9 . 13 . CASSFGSQETQYF
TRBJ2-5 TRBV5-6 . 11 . CASSRTREQYF
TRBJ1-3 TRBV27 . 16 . CASSPEGLFSGNTIYF